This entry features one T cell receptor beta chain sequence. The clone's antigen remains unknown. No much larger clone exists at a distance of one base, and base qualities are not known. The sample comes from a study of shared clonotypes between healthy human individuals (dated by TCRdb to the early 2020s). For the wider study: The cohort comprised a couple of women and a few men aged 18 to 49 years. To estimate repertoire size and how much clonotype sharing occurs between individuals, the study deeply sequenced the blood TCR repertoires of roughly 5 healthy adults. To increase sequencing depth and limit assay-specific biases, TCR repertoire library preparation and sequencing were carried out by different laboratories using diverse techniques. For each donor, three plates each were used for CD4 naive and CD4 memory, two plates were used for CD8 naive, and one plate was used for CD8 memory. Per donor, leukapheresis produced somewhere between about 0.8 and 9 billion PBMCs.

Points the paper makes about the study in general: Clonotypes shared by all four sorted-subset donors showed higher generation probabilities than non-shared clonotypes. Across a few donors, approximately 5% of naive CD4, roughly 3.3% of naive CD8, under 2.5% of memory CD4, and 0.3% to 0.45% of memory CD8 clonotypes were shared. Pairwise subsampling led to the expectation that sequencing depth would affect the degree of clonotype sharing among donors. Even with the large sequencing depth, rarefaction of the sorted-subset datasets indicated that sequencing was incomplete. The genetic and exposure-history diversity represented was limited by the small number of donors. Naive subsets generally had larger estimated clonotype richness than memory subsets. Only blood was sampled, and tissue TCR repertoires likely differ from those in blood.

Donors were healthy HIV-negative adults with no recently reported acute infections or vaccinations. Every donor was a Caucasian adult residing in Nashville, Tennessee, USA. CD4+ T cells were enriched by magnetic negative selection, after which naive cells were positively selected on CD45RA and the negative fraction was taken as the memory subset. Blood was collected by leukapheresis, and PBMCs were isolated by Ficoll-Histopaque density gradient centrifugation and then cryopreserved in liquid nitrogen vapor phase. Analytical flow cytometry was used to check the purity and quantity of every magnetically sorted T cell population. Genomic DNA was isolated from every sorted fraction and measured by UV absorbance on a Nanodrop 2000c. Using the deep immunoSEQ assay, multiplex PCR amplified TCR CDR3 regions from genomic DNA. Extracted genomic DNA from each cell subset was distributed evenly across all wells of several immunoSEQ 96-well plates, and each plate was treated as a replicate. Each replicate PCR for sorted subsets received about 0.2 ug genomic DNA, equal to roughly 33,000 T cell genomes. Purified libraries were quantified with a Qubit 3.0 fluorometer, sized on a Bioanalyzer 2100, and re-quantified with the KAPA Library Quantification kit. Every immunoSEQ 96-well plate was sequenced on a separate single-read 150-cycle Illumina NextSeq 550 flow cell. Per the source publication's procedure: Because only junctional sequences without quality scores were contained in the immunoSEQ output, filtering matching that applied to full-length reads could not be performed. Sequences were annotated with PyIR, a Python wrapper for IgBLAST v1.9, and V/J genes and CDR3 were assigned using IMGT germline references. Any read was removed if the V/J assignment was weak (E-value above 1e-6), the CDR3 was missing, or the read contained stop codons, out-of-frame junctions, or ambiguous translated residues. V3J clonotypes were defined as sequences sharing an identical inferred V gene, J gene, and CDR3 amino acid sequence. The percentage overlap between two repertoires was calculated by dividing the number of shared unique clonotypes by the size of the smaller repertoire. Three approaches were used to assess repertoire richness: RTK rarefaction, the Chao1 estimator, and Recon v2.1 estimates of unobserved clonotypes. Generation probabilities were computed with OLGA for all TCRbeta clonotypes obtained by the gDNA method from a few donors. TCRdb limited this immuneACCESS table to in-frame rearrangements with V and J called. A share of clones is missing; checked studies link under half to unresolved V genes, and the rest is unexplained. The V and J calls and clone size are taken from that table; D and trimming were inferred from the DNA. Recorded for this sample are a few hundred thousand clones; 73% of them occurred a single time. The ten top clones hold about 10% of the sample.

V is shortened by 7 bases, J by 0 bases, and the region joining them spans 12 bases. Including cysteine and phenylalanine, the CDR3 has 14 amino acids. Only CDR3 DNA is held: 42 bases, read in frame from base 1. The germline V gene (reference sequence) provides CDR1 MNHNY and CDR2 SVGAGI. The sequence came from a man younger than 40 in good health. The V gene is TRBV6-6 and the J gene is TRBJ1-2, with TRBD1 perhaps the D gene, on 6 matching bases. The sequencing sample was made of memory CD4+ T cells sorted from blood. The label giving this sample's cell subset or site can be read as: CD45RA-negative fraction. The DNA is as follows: TGTGCCAGCACCCCAGGGGACCCTAACTATGGCTACACCTTC. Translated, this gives CASTPGDPNYGYTF.